Below, one T cell receptor beta chain is given with its context. Its antigen is still unknown. This CDR3 is built from 17 residues. Germline CDR1 and CDR2: KGHSH and LQKENI. V lost 3 bases to trimming and J lost 7 bases; unmatched junction nucleotides: 11. TCRdb independently ran MiXCR on the reads; one entry per CDR3 protein. The table records some 590,000 distinct CDR3 sequences, roughly 42% of them present only once. This entry belongs to a study of T cell repertoires in cytomegalovirus infection. The TCR comes from a human donor in good health (CMV status not recorded). Some clones in this sample may be carry-over from other donors' samples. Sequencing used cultured PBMCs, obtained from culture after CMV antigen stimulation. The chain links TRBV18 to TRBJ2-1; TRBD2 agrees at 11 bases. This chain's CDR3 is CASSPRIAGGLGNEQFF. As DNA, the CDR3 is TGTGCCAGCTCACCGCGTATAGCGGGAGGGCTGGGTAATGAGCAGTTCTTC.